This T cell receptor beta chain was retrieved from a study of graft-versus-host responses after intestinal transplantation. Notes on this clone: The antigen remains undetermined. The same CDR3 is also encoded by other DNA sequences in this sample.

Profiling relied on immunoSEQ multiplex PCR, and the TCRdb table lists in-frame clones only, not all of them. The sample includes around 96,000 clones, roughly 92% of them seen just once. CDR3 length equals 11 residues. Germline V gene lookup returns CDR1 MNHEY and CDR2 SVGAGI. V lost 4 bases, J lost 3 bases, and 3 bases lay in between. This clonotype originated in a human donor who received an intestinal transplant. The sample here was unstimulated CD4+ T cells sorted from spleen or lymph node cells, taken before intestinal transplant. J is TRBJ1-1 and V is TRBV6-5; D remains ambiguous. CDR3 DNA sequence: TGTGCCAGCAGTTCTTACACTGAAGCTTTCTTT. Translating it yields CASSSYTEAFF.